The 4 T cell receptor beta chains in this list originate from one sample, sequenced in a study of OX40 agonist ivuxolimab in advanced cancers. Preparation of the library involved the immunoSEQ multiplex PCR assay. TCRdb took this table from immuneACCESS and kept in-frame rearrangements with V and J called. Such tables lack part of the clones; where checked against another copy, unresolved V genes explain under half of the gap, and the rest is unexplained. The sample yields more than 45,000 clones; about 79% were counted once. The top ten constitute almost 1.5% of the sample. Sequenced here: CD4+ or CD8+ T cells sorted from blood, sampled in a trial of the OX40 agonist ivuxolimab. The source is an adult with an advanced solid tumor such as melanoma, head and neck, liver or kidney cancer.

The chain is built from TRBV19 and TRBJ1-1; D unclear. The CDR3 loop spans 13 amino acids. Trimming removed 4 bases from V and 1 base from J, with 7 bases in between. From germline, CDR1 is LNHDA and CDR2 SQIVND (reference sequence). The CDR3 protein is CASSRSKNTEAFF. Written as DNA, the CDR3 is TGTGCCAGTAGTAGATCGAAGAACACTGAAGCTTTCTTT.

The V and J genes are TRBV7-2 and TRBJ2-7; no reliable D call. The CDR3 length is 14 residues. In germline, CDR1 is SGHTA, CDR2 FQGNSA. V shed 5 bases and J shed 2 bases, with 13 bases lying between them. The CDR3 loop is CASSHPLRTYEQYF. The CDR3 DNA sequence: TGTGCCAGCAGCCACCCTTTAAGAACCTACGAGCAGTACTTC.

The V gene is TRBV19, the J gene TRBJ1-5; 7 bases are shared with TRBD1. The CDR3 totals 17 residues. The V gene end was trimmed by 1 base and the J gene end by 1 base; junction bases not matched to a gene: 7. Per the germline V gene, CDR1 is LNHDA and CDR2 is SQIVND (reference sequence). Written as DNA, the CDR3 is TGTGCCAGTAGTATAGCCCTGACAGGGTACAGCAATCAGCCCCAGCATTTT. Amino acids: CASSIALTGYSNQPQHF.

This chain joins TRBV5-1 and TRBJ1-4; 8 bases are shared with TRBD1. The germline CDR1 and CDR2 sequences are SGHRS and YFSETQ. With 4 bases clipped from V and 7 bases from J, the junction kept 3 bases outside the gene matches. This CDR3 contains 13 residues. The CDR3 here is CASSLDRAEKLFF. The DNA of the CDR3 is TGCGCCAGCAGCCTGGACAGGGCTGAAAAACTGTTTTTT. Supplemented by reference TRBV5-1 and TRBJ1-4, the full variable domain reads KAGVTQTPRYLIKTRGQQVTLSCSPISGHRSVSWYQQTPGQGLQFLFEYFSETQRNKGNFPGRFSGRQFSNSRSEMNVSTLELGDSALYLCASSLDRAEKLFFGSGTQLSVL.